Below are 11 T cell receptor beta chains sequenced from a single sample in a study of blood T cell repertoires in COVID-19. Using immunoSEQ multiplex PCR, the repertoire was profiled, and TCRdb retains in-frame clones only, with some absent. Of hundreds of thousands of clones listed, 75% to 90% were seen once; the top ten hold approximately 4.6%. The source material was peripheral blood. These receptors came from a middle-aged man with acute or convalescent COVID-19.

This chain joins TRBV5-1 and TRBJ2-1; 7 nucleotides align to TRBD1. The germline CDR1 and CDR2 sequences are SGHRS and YFSETQ. V was clipped by 0 bases and J by 0 bases; unmatched bases: 0. This CDR3 region has 15 residues. The CDR3 nucleotides are TGCGCCAGCAGCTTGGGGGACAGCTCCTACAATGAGCAGTTCTTC. Encoded protein: CASSLGDSSYNEQFF.

The V and J genes are TRBV11-3 and TRBJ2-3, with 10 bases lining up with TRBD2. The CDR3 is 15 amino acids. Per germline, CDR1 SGHNT and CDR2 YENEEA. Trimming took 5 bases from V and 2 from J; bases not matched to a gene: 4. CDR3 bases: TGTGCCAGCAGCCTTGGACTAGCGGACACAGATACGCAGTATTTT. It is translated as CASSLGLADTDTQYF. The variable domain in full, completed from reference TRBV11-3 and TRBJ2-3, reads EAGVVQSPRYKIIEKKQPVAFWCNPISGHNTLYWYLQNLGQGPELLIRYENEEAVDDSQLPKDRFSAERLKGVDSTLKIQPAELGDSAVYLCASSLGLADTDTQYFGPGTRLTVL.

The rearrangement links TRBV30 to TRBJ1-3, with D perhaps TRBD1 (6 bases). CDR1 and CDR2 from the germline V gene are GTSNPN and SVGIG (reference sequence). The CDR3 is made up of 13 amino acids. V was pared by 8 bases and J by 0 bases, with 11 bases between. In DNA, the CDR3 is TGTGCCGGTACAGGGATCTCTGGAAACACCATATATTTT. It encodes CAGTGISGNTIYF.

The rearrangement joins TRBV5-1 to TRBJ2-2, with D perhaps matching TRBD2 (6 bases). Trimming took off 4 bases at V and 4 bases at J, with 14 bases between the two ends. CDR3 length: 15 amino acids. Germline CDR1 SGHRS, CDR2 YFSETQ. The CDR3 bases are TGCGCCAGCAGCCCGGAGGGGCGCGGCACCGGGGAGCTGTTTTTT. Translation: CASSPEGRGTGELFF.

The chain recombines TRBV13 with TRBJ2-7; 8 nucleotides line up with TRBD1. Germline-derived CDR1 and CDR2 are PRHDT and FYEKMQ (reference sequence). The J segment lost 7 bases and the V segment lost 6 bases, leaving 14 bases of the junction unmatched. The CDR3 consists of 15 residues. The CDR3 spells CASRPLGQGGSEQYF. As DNA, the CDR3 is TGTGCCAGCAGACCTCTCGGACAGGGAGGTTCGGAGCAGTACTTC.

This chain joins TRBV19 and TRBJ2-1; 10 positions match TRBD2. The length of the CDR3 is 15 residues. Per the germline V gene, CDR1 is LNHDA and CDR2 is SQIVND (reference sequence). After removal of 0 bases from V and 7 bases from J, the junction contained 3 bases not matched to a gene. The CDR3 protein is CASSIEGSGGNEQFF. DNA of the CDR3: TGTGCCAGTAGTATAGAGGGTAGCGGGGGGAATGAGCAGTTCTTC. Full variable domain (outside the CDR3, taken from reference TRBV19 and TRBJ2-1): DGGITQSPKYLFRKEGQNVTLSCEQNLNHDAMYWYRQDPGQGLRLIYYSQIVNDFQKGDIAEGYSVSREKKESFPLTVTSAQKNPTAFYLCASSIEGSGGNEQFFGPGTRLTVL.

This chain connects TRBV10-3 to TRBJ1-1; D remains unclear. With 0 bases removed from V and 3 bases from J, the gap between germline ends came to 17 bases. The CDR3 runs to 17 residues. The germline V gene has CDR1 ENHRY and CDR2 SYGVKD. This CDR3 reads CAISESNKKSSYTEAFF. For the CDR3, the DNA is TGTGCCATCAGTGAGTCGAATAAGAAGAGTTCTTACACTGAAGCTTTCTTT.

The chain employs TRBV5-6 and TRBJ1-2; TRBD1 matches 7 bases. The CDR3 covers 16 residues. V gave up 6 bases and J gave up 3 bases; unmatched junction bases: 14. CDR1 SGHDT and CDR2 YYEEEE come from the germline V gene. The CDR3 nucleotides read TGTGCCAGCACCCCCACGTTCGGGACAGTAGACTATGGCTACACCTTC. Its translation is CASTPTFGTVDYGYTF.

The table lists this clone with a count of one. The rearrangement uses TRBV9 and TRBJ1-2; the D is unclear. The CDR3 is 13 residues long. In germline, CDR1 is SGDLS, CDR2 YYNGEE. Trimming left V 2 bases short and J 7 bases short, with 12 bases between. The CDR3 here is CASSVSGGLGYTF. The CDR3 region has the DNA TGTGCCAGCAGCGTGAGTGGAGGGCTTGGCTACACCTTC.

This clone was found a few times. This rearrangement joins TRBV6-6 to TRBJ1-1; D might be TRBD1 (5 bases). V was cut by 5 bases and J by 6 bases, with 22 bases left in between. The CDR3 runs 16 residues. Germline CDR1 is MNHNY and CDR2 is SVGAGI (reference sequence). This CDR3 is CASSPQTASRDSEAFF. The CDR3 nucleotides read TGTGCCAGCAGTCCCCAAACGGCGTCAAGGGACTCTGAAGCTTTCTTT.

V and J are TRBV1 and TRBJ2-2; the table gives TRBD2 as D, unverified against the DNA. TRBV1 is tagged as a pseudogene. The CDR3 extends over 17 amino acids. This chain's CDR3 is CTSSSRRGRGGSGELFF. Written as DNA, the CDR3 is TGCACCAGCAGCTCCCGACGGGGGCGGGGGGGCTCCGGGGAGCTGTTTTTT.